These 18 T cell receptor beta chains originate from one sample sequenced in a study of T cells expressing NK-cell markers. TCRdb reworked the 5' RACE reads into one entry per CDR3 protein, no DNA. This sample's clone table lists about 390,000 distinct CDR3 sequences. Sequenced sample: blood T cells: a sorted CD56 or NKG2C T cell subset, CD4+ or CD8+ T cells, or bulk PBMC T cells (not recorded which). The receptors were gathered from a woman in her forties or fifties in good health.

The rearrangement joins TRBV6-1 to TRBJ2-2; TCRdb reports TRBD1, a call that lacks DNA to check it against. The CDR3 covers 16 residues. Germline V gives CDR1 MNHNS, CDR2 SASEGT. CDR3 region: CASSESIQGNTGELFF.

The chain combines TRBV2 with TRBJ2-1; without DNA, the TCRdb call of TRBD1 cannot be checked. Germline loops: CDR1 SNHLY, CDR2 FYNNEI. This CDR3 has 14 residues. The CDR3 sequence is CASRTGTADNEQFF.

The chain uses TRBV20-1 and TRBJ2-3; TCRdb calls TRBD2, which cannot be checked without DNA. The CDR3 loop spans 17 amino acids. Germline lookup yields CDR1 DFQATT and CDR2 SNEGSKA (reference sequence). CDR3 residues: CSATTSGQGGGTDTQYF.

The CDR3 protein is CASSFPLAYINEQFF. The gene calls are TRBV5-1 and TRBJ2-1; TCRdb outputs TRBD2, but without DNA this stays unchecked. The CDR3 loop spans 15 amino acids. CDR1 SGHRS and CDR2 YFSETQ come from the germline V gene.

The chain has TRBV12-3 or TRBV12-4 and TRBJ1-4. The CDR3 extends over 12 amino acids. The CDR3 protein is CASKREGEKLFF.

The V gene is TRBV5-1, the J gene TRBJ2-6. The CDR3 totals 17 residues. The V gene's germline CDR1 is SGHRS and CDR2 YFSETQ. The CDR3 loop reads CASSSYLGGTGANVLTF.

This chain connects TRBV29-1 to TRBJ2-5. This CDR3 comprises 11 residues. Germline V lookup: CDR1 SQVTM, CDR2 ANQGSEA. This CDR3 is CTTTWGETQYF.

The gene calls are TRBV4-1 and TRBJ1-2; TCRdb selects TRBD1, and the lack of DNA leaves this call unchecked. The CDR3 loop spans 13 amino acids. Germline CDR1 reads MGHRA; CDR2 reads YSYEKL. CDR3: CASSQTDRAGYTF.

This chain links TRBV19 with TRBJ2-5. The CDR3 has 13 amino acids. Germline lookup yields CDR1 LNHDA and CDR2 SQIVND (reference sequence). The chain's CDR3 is CASSMLGQETQYF.

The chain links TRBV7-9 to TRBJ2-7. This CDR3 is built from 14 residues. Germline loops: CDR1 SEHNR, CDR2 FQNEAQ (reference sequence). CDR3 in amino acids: CASSLDVKVYEQYF.

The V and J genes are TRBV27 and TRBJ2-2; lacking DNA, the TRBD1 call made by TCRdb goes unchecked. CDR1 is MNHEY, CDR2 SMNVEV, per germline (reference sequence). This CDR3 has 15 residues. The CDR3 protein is CASSWGQGATGELFF.

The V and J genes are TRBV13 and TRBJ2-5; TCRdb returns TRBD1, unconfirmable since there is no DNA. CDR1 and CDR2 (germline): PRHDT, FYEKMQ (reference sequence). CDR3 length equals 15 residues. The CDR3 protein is CASSALGTEGETQYF.

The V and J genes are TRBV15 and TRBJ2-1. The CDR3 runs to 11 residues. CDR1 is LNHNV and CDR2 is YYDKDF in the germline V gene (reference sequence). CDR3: CAWGSYNEQFF.

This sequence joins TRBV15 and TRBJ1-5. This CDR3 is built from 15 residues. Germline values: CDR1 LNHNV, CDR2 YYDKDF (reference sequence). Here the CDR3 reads CATSRDWDSNQPQHF.

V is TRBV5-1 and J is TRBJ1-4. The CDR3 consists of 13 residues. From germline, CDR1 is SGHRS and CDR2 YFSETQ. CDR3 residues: CASSPSTEEKLFF.

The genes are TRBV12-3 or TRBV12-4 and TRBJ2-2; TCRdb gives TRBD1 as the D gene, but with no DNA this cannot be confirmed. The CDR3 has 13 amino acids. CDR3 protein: CASKDRVSEELFF.

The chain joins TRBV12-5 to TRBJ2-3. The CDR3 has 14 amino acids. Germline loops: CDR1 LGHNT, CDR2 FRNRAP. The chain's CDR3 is CASGWRLAGDTQYF.

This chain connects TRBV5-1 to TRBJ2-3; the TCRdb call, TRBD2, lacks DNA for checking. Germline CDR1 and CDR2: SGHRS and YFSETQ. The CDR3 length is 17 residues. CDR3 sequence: CASSLALGGAQARTQYF.